The clone carrying this T cell receptor (beta chain) was seen once. The sample is drawn from a study of blood T cell repertoires in COVID-19. Participants were aged about 18 to 100 years, lived in over 20 US areas, and enrolled virtually. What the recovered Cohort 3 donors had was two negative PCRs, clearance, or symptom resolution. Germline V gene data show CDR1 as SGHTS and CDR2 as YDEGEE. CDR3 length: 17 residues. Trimming cost V 0 bases and J 1 base, with 14 bases left between them. The method was immunoSEQ multiplex PCR; TCRdb's version includes in-frame clones alone and lacks a portion of them. The data hold around 330,000 clones, with roughly nine tenths observed a single time.

The V gene is TRBV5-8, the J gene TRBJ1-5; D unresolved. Source material: PBMCs or T cells enriched from blood (not recorded which). The sequence derives from a man in his 60s who had recovered from COVID-19. CDR3 region: CASSLVRQSVSNQPQHF. In DNA, the CDR3 is TGTGCCAGCAGCTTGGTCCGGCAGAGCGTGAGCAATCAGCCCCAGCATTTT. Based on the CDR3 plus reference TRBV5-8 and TRBJ1-5, the full variable domain is EAGVTQSPTHLIKTRGQQATLRCSPISGHTSVYWYQQALGLGLQFLLWYDEGEERNRGNFPPRFSGRQFPNYSSELNVNALELEDSALYLCASSLVRQSVSNQPQHFGDGTRLSIL.